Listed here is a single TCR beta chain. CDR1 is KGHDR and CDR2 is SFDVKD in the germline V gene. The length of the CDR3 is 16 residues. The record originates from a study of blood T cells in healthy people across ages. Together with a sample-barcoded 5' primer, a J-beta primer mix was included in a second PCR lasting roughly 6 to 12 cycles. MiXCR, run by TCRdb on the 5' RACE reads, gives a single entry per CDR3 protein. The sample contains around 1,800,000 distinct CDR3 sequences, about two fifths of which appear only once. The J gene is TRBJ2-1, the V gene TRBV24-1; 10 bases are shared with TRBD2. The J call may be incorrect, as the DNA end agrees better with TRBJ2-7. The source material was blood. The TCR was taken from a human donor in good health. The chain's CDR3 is CATSDSQRGGYNEQYF. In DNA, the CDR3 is TGTGCCACCAGTGATTCGCAGCGGGGGGGCTACAATGAGCAGTACTTC.